This T cell receptor (beta chain) was identified in a study of regulatory T cells in long-lasting Graves disease. Study results and limitations: The researchers studied only peripheral blood, not thyroid tissue.

According to the study, TCR beta libraries were built with iRepertoire HTBI primers and CDR3-region Arm-PCR. Via MiXCR, TCRdb re-called the multiplex PCR reads, giving one row per CDR3 protein. The data show around 420,000 distinct CDR3 sequences, about 15% seen once. Documented time point: newly diagnosed GD, antithyroid drugs for less than 3 months. Extracted RNA from PBMCs served as the source of the TCR library. This clonotype has a count of ten or more. The antigen is unknown. CDR3 size: 18 residues. Trimming shortened V by 1 base and J by 10 bases, and 28 bases separated the two germline ends. Per germline, CDR1 SGHAT and CDR2 FQNNGV. The data were also submitted as part of a second study, on T cells in Graves' hyperthyroidism and ophthalmopathy. From that second work: Recently diagnosed hyperthyroidism of less than 2 months' duration affected patients aged 18 to 65. Prediction of ophthalmopathy progression came a median approximately 7 months pre-onset.

Material: peripheral blood mononuclear cells (PBMCs), obtained at new diagnosis, from a patient treated with antithyroid drugs. The TCR sequence derives from a woman in her thirties or forties with Graves disease. This rearrangement joins TRBV11-2 to TRBJ1-1; a possible D gene is TRBD1 (6 bases). CDR3 in amino acids: CASSLVARMKAQGRRAFF. The CDR3 nucleotides read TGTGCCAGCAGCTTAGTGGCCCGGATGAAGGCACAGGGAAGGCGAGCTTTCTTT.